This entry lists 17 T cell receptor beta chains sequenced from one sample in a study of CD8 T cells in ankylosing spondylitis. Whole-study findings and limits: Apparently characteristic of ankylosing spondylitis blood was a TCR beta motif (under ten highly homologous variants).

TCRdb reanalysed the 5' RACE reads using MiXCR and keeps one entry per CDR3 protein. The table has 130,000 or so distinct CDR3 sequences, 17% seen once. The antigens for these receptors are not known. Material: blood, either unsorted or a sorted T cell fraction (not recorded which). Receptors were obtained from a male donor with ankylosing spondylitis.

This rearrangement joins TRBV2 to TRBJ2-1; D remains unclear. Germline V gene lookup returns CDR1 SNHLY and CDR2 FYNNEI. Trimming stripped 4 bases from V and 9 bases from J, with 7 bases between. The CDR3 has 11 residues. CDR3 bases: TGTGCCAGCAGTGGGGGAAGTGAGCAGTTCTTC. Translation gives CASSGGSEQFF.

In the case of this clonotype: Given a much more abundant clone one base away, this may be a read error. The V and J genes are TRBV29-1 and TRBJ2-3; TRBD2 aligns across 7 bases. Trimming took 6 bases from V and 2 from J; bases not matched to a gene: 11. The length of the CDR3 is 15 residues. Per germline, CDR1 SQVTM and CDR2 ANQGSEA. The CDR3 nucleotides read TGCAGCGTCGCCAAAACTAGCGTGAACACAGATACGCAGTATTTT. Translation gives CSVAKTSVNTDTQYF.

This chain uses TRBV4-1 with TRBJ2-1; TRBD2 matches at 7 bases. CDR1 is MGHRA, CDR2 YSYEKL, per germline. Trimming took 4 bases from V and 1 from J; bases not matched to a gene: 10. The CDR3 extends over 17 amino acids. CDR3 coding DNA: TGCGCCAGCAGCCCGGTGGGCGGGAGTCTTTCCTACAATGAGCAGTTCTTC. It yields the protein CASSPVGGSLSYNEQFF.

This clonotype came up a few times. The gene calls are TRBV2 and TRBJ2-1, with D possibly being TRBD1 or TRBD2 (5 bases each). Germline CDR1 SNHLY, CDR2 FYNNEI. The V gene lost 4 bases and the J gene lost 3 bases, with 10 bases spanning the gap. The CDR3 totals 14 residues. Written as DNA, the CDR3 is TGTGCCAGCAGTGGAGGGGAAAACTACAATGAGCAGTTCTTC. It translates to CASSGGENYNEQFF.

This clonotype appeared a few times. The V call is TRBV30, the J call TRBJ2-1, with D unclear. The CDR3 has 15 residues. The ends were cut back, 0 bases at V and 0 bases at J, with 9 bases in the middle. In germline, CDR1 is GTSNPN, CDR2 SVGIG (reference sequence). CDR3 DNA: TGTGCCTGGAGTGTGACTGCTGACTCCTACAATGAGCAGTTCTTC. It specifies CAWSVTADSYNEQFF.

The CDR3: CASWASANTGELFF. The CDR3, as DNA: TGTGCCAGCTGGGCGTCTGCGAACACCGGGGAGCTGTTTTTT. The gene calls are TRBV6-1 and TRBJ2-2; D remains ambiguous. Germline CDR1 reads MNHNS; CDR2 reads SASEGT. The CDR3 totals 14 residues. Trimming pared 8 bases from V and 0 bases from J, leaving 10 bases between.

This clonotype appeared a few times. The rearrangement uses TRBV11-2 and TRBJ2-7, with TRBD1 matching 9 bases. Germline V gene lookup returns CDR1 SGHAT and CDR2 FQNNGV. Trimming at V came to 1 base and at J to 6 bases, leaving 1 base not matched to a gene. This CDR3 comprises 13 residues. The CDR3 loop reads CASSLADRGEQYF. Here the CDR3 DNA reads TGTGCCAGCAGCTTAGCGGACAGGGGCGAGCAGTACTTC.

The chain is built from TRBV27 and TRBJ2-2, with D possibly matching TRBD2 (5 bases). The CDR3 extends over 12 amino acids. The V and J ends lost 8 bases and 6 bases respectively, with 10 bases between them. Germline CDR1 reads MNHEY; CDR2 reads SMNVEV (reference sequence). CDR3 DNA: TGTGCCAGCCTCGACGGGGCCGGGGAGCTGTTTTTT. Residues: CASLDGAGELFF.

This clonotype came up a few times. The chain employs TRBV27 and TRBJ2-1, with a tentative D call TRBD1 (5 bases). Per the germline V gene, CDR1 is MNHEY and CDR2 is SMNVEV (reference sequence). CDR3 size: 11 residues. V shed 6 bases and J shed 8 bases, with 8 bases lying between them. CDR3 sequence reads: CASRDIHEQFF. For the CDR3, the DNA is TGTGCCAGCAGGGACATCCATGAGCAGTTCTTC.

The genes are TRBV5-1 and TRBJ1-5; 8 nucleotides agree with TRBD1. This CDR3 comprises 14 residues. CDR1 is SGHRS and CDR2 is YFSETQ in the germline V gene. V trimming: 1 base; J trimming: 7 bases; junction bases outside the gene matches: 4. The CDR3: CASSLSGGRQPQHF. The CDR3 bases are TGCGCCAGCAGCTTGTCAGGGGGCAGGCAGCCCCAGCATTTT.

The V call is TRBV15, the J call TRBJ2-3; D possibly uses TRBD1 or TRBD2 (5 bases each). The CDR3 contains 16 residues. Germline V lookup: CDR1 LNHNV, CDR2 YYDKDF (reference sequence). The V end was cut by 6 bases, the J end by 2 bases, with 18 bases between. In DNA, the CDR3 is TGTGCCACCAGTCGTATCCCGGGGCCTAACACAGATACGCAGTATTTT. This gives the protein CATSRIPGPNTDTQYF.

CDR3 region: CASSGQNYGYTF. The CDR3 nucleotides are TGTGCCAGCAGCGGGCAAAACTATGGCTACACCTTC. The chain employs TRBV7-9 and TRBJ1-2; D is ambiguous. V gave up 5 bases and J gave up 2 bases, with 6 bases separating them. Germline CDR1 and CDR2: SEHNR and FQNEAQ (reference sequence). The CDR3 covers 12 residues.

The table lists this clonotype with a few counts. The chain uses TRBV24-1 and TRBJ2-1, with D maybe TRBD2 (5 bases). The CDR3 is 15 amino acids. Germline CDR1 is KGHDR and CDR2 is SFDVKD. The V end lost 3 bases, the J end lost 9 bases, and 17 bases lay between the germline ends. This CDR3 reads CATSDPSHSSGEQFF. The CDR3 region has the DNA TGTGCCACCAGTGATCCCAGCCATTCGAGCGGTGAGCAGTTCTTC.

The chain carries TRBV6-5 and TRBJ2-3, with D hard to call. Germline V gene sequence: CDR1 MNHEY, CDR2 SVGAGI. The CDR3 covers 14 residues. The V gene lost 2 bases and the J gene lost 6 bases, with 12 bases spanning the gap. For the CDR3, the DNA is TGTGCCAGCAGTTACGTAGGAGCTCTCGATACGCAGTATTTT. This encodes CASSYVGALDTQYF.

The chain has TRBV6-2 or TRBV6-3 and TRBJ2-2, with 13 positions matching TRBD2. CDR1 is MNHEY, CDR2 SVGEGT, per germline. The CDR3 has 20 residues. V was pared by 2 bases and J by 4 bases, with 13 bases of the junction left unmatched. CDR3 region: CASSYPPGLAGPSGTGELFF. CDR3 nucleotides: TGTGCCAGCAGTTACCCGCCGGGACTAGCGGGGCCCTCAGGCACCGGGGAGCTGTTTTTT.

The chain has TRBV9 and TRBJ2-1, with D perhaps given as TRBD1 or TRBD2 (5 bases each). Germline V gene lookup returns CDR1 SGDLS and CDR2 YYNGEE. V was cut by 3 bases and J by 6 bases, with 16 bases left in between. The CDR3 has 15 residues. In DNA, the CDR3 is TGTGCCAGCAGCGCCCCCACCCGGGGCGGCAATGAGCAGTTCTTC. Protein: CASSAPTRGGNEQFF.

This clonotype was observed a single time. This chain uses TRBV4-1 with TRBJ2-2; D is uncertain. CDR3 size: 14 residues. V was pared by 9 bases and J by 2 bases, with 13 bases between. Looked up from germline, CDR1 is MGHRA and CDR2 is YSYEKL. The CDR3 bases are TGCGCCAGTCAGGAGTCTATCAACACCGGGGAGCTGTTTTTT. As protein: CASQESINTGELFF.